Listed below are T cell receptor beta chains from one sample, sequenced in a study of brain T cells in children with intractable seizures. The assay was immunoSEQ multiplex PCR, and TCRdb's table has in-frame clones only and misses some. The sample holds hundreds of thousands of clones, about 93% seen once. Here the sequenced sample was peripheral blood, taken more than 4 months after surgery. The receptor source for this set is a boy under three years old with tuberous sclerosis and intractable seizures. The CDR3 runs from the conserved cysteine through the conserved F or W. D genes are given only for firm matches. The size of a clone is reported for some rows only, either as once, few or many, or as a class for expanded clones.

>TRBD1|TRBJ2-7|NA|TRBV7-6
TGTGCCAGCAGCTTAGTTGAAGCCGGACAGGGGGCCTACGAGCAGTACTTC
CASSLVEAGQGAYEQYF
>NA|TRBJ1-1|NA|TRBV7-3
TGTGCCAGCAGCTCGGACAGAAACACTGAAGCTTTCTTT
CASSSDRNTEAFF
>TRBD1|TRBJ1-1|NA|TRBV5-1
TGCGCCAGCAGCACGGACAGGGGCACTGAAGCTTTCTTT
CASSTDRGTEAFF
>TRBD2|TRBJ2-3|NA|TRBV4-1
TGCGCCAGCAGCCCCTGGGGGAGGGCATCCACAGATACGCAGTATTTT
CASSPWGRASTDTQYF
>TRBD1|TRBJ1-3|once|TRBV2
TGTGCCAGCAGTTCTGGGACAGGGATTGGAAACACCATATATTTT
CASSSGTGIGNTIYF
>NA|TRBJ1-1|NA|TRBV13
TGTGCCAGCAGCTTAGTGGCAGGGTTGAACACTGAAGCTTTCTTT
CASSLVAGLNTEAFF
>TRBD2|TRBJ2-3|NA|TRBV9
TGTGCCAGCAGCCCCCGACTAGCGGGAGCCACAGATACGCAGTATTTT
CASSPRLAGATDTQYF
>NA|TRBJ2-1|NA|TRBV5-8
TGTGCCAGCAGCTGGGGACAGGCGGGGGATGAGCAGTTCTTC
CASSWGQAGDEQFF
>TRBD1|TRBJ1-5|NA|TRBV19
TGTGCCAGTAGATGGACAGGGGGCCGCAATCAGCCCCAGCATTTT
CASRWTGGRNQPQHF
>TRBD1|TRBJ2-5|NA|TRBV5-4
TGTGCCAGCAGTCAAGCCAGGGGGCCAGCAGCCCAGTACTTC
CASSQARGPAAQYF
>NA|TRBJ1-2|few|TRBV20-1
TGCAGTGTAGGAGGGCCGTATGGCTACACCTTC
CSVGGPYGYTF
>TRBD1|TRBJ1-2|NA|TRBV5-1
TGCGCCAGCAGCTCCACAACAGGGGGCAGTAGGGGCTACACCTTC
CASSSTTGGSRGYTF
>NA|TRBJ2-2|NA|TRBV10-3
TGTGCCATCAGTGAGGCTGGCGAGCACACCGGGGAGCTGTTTTTT
CAISEAGEHTGELFF
>NA|TRBJ1-6|NA|TRBV3-1/TRBV3-2
TGTGCCAGCAGCCAAGGGGATCGCAATTCACCCCTCCACTTT
CASSQGDRNSPLHF
>NA|TRBJ1-2|NA|TRBV20-1
TGCAGTTCAGTGGTCCAGGGGGGCTACACCTTC
CSSVVQGGYTF
>NA|TRBJ1-5|NA|TRBV6-2/TRBV6-3
TGTGCCAGCAGTTACTCAATTCCAGGTTCGGGGCAGCCCCAGCATTTT
CASSYSIPGSGQPQHF
>TRBD1|TRBJ1-4|NA|TRBV3-1/TRBV3-2
TGTGCCAGCAGCCCCTGGACAGGGGATAATGAAAAACTGTTTTTT
CASSPWTGDNEKLFF
>TRBD1|TRBJ2-7|NA|TRBV6-2/TRBV6-3
TGTGCCAGCAGTTACCCTGACAGGGCGGGCGAGCAGTACTTC
CASSYPDRAGEQYF
>NA|TRBJ1-5|NA|TRBV5-1
TGCGCCAGCAGCTTGGGGCCGTTCGAGGGCACCCCCCAGCATTTT
CASSLGPFEGTPQHF
>NA|TRBJ2-7|NA|TRBV7-8
TGTGCCAGCAGCCTACAGACCCAACCGTGGACCTACGAGCAGTACTTC
CASSLQTQPWTYEQYF
>NA|TRBJ1-1|NA|TRBV30
TGTGCCTACGGGAAGAACACTGAAGCTTTCTTT
CAYGKNTEAFF
>NA|TRBJ2-5|NA|TRBV1
TGCACCAGCAGCCAAGTGGGACTAGCGGGGGAGAAAGAGACCCAGTACTTC
CTSSQVGLAGEKETQYF
>TRBD2|TRBJ2-2|NA|TRBV10-1
TGCGCCAGTCTGACTAGCGGGGGGGCGAGCGGGGAGCTGTTTTTT
CASLTSGGASGELFF
>NA|TRBJ2-1|NA|TRBV12-3/TRBV12-4
TGTGCCAGCAGTAGAACAGAGAATGAGCAGTTCTTC
CASSRTENEQFF
>NA|TRBJ2-4|NA|TRBV15
TGTGCCACCAGCCCAGGGTACGAAAACATTCAGTACTTC
CATSPGYENIQYF
>TRBD1|TRBJ1-2|NA|TRBV24-1
TGTGCCACCAGTGACCCTACTCGGGACAGCTTCTATGGCTACACCTTC
CATSDPTRDSFYGYTF
>NA|TRBJ2-2|NA|TRBV6-4
TGTGCCAGCAGTGACATCTCGGGAGGGGAGCTGTTTTTT
CASSDISGGELFF
>NA|TRBJ2-7|NA|TRBV19
TGTGCCAGTAGTGCCGGGGGATGGTACGAGCAGTACTTC
CASSAGGWYEQYF